This is a list of T cell receptor beta chains from one sample in a study of a mutant IDH1 vaccine in newly diagnosed glioma. Assay used: immunoSEQ multiplex PCR; TCRdb lists only in-frame clones, some missing. The sample holds 15,000 to 20,000 clones, about 95% seen once. Sequencing used peripheral blood mononuclear cells (PBMCs), obtained from a glioma patient treated with radiotherapy, temozolomide or both. These receptors came from a woman aged 18 to 35 with glioma. Some clones in this sample may be carry-over from other donors' samples. Each CDR3 is given with its conserved first and last residue. The order of the fields is clone size, V gene, D gene, J gene, CDR3 length, CDR3 protein, CDR3 DNA. The D gene is left open where the match is weak. The size of a clone is reported for some rows only, either as once, few or many, or as a class for expanded clones.

>NA|TRBV12-5|NA|TRBJ2-3|14
CASGQDLTTDTQYF
TGTGCTAGTGGACAGGATTTAACCACAGATACGCAGTATTTT
>NA|TRBV27|TRBD2|TRBJ2-2|19
CASSSTGGLAGGNTGELFF
TGTGCCAGCAGTAGCACAGGGGGACTAGCGGGAGGGAACACCGGGGAGCTGTTTTTT
>NA|TRBV18|TRBD1|TRBJ2-6|20
CASSPTVGQGTSSGANVLTF
TGTGCCAGCTCACCCACTGTTGGACAGGGAACTTCCTCTGGGGCCAACGTCCTGACTTTC
>NA|TRBV6-6|NA|TRBJ2-7|15
CASSRRDDGTYEQYF
TGTGCCAGCAGTCGCCGGGACGACGGTACCTACGAGCAGTACTTC
>NA|TRBV18|NA|TRBJ1-2|13
CASSPTEGYGYTF
TGTGCCAGCTCACCTACAGAGGGATATGGCTACACCTTC
>NA|TRBV19|NA|TRBJ1-4|15
CARPPHSGAHEKLFF
TGTGCCAGACCCCCTCACTCGGGGGCTCATGAAAAACTGTTTTTT
>NA|TRBV28|NA|TRBJ2-1|14
CASAFRTLDDEQFF
TGTGCCAGCGCCTTTCGAACACTAGACGATGAGCAGTTCTTC
>NA|TRBV2|NA|TRBJ2-2|14
CASSDSGNTGELFF
TGTGCCAGCAGTGACTCTGGGAACACCGGGGAGCTGTTTTTT
>NA|TRBV6-4|NA|TRBJ1-1|13
CASSDESNTEAFF
TGTGCCAGCAGTGACGAGTCGAACACTGAAGCTTTCTTT
>NA|TRBV5-1|NA|TRBJ2-1|12
CASRWGQNEQFF
TGCGCCAGCCGCTGGGGGCAGAATGAGCAGTTCTTC
>NA|TRBV7-2|NA|TRBJ2-1|15
CASSVPGARYNEQFF
TGTGCCAGCAGCGTACCAGGGGCAAGGTACAATGAGCAGTTCTTC
>NA|TRBV5-6|NA|TRBJ2-5|12
CASSLFWETQYF
TGTGCCAGCAGCTTGTTTTGGGAGACCCAGTACTTC
>NA|TRBV7-2|TRBD1|TRBJ1-1|15
CASSLGDRVYTEAFF
TGTGCCAGCAGCTTAGGGGACAGGGTCTACACTGAAGCTTTCTTT
>NA|TRBV7-9|NA|TRBJ2-7|16
CASSLRQGLLEYEQYF
TGTGCCAGCAGCTTACGGCAGGGATTGTTGGAGTACGAGCAGTACTTC
>NA|TRBV29-1|NA|TRBJ1-1|10
CSALGTEAFF
TGCAGCGCCTTGGGCACTGAAGCTTTCTTT
>NA|TRBV6-6|NA|TRBJ1-1|14
CASSYLTVNTEAFF
TGTGCCAGCAGTTACTTAACAGTGAACACTGAAGCTTTCTTT
>NA|TRBV5-1|NA|TRBJ2-7|16
CASSLNVGPLGSEQYF
TGCGCCAGCAGCCTAAACGTCGGGCCATTGGGGAGCGAGCAGTACTTC
>NA|TRBV6-5|NA|TRBJ1-2|14
CASTQTGQGYGYTF
TGTGCCAGCACCCAAACCGGTCAGGGCTATGGCTACACCTTC
>NA|TRBV7-4|NA|TRBJ2-5|12
CASSLAGETQYF
TGTGCCAGCAGCCTGGCAGGGGAGACCCAGTACTTC
>NA|TRBV27|NA|TRBJ2-3|13
CASRFTSTDTQYF
TGTGCCAGCAGGTTTACTAGCACAGATACGCAGTATTTT
>NA|TRBV30|NA|TRBJ2-7|12
CAWTGRLNEQYF
TGTGCCTGGACAGGGCGTTTAAACGAGCAGTACTTC
>NA|TRBV5-4|TRBD1|TRBJ1-4|12
CASREPQGRLFF
TGTGCCAGCAGGGAACCACAGGGGCGACTGTTTTTT
>NA|TRBV10-3|TRBD1|TRBJ2-1|13
CAISTGDFNEQFF
TGTGCCATCAGCACAGGGGATTTCAATGAGCAGTTCTTC
>NA|TRBV7-2|TRBD1|TRBJ1-5|15
CASSTRQGSSQPQHF
TGTGCCAGCAGCACACGACAGGGCTCGAGTCAGCCCCAGCATTTT
>NA|TRBV2|NA|TRBJ1-2|15
CASSAAQVGTRGYTF
TGTGCCAGCAGTGCCGCTCAGGTGGGGACTCGGGGCTACACCTTC
>NA|TRBV18|NA|TRBJ2-1|14
CASSPQQYYNEQFF
TGTGCCAGCTCACCACAACAGTATTACAATGAGCAGTTCTTC
>NA|TRBV5-1|NA|TRBJ1-2|12
CASSSGLPGYTF
TGCGCCAGCAGCAGCGGACTGCCTGGCTACACCTTC
>NA|TRBV27|NA|TRBJ2-2|15
CASSLSGVNTGELFF
TGTGCCAGCAGTCTTTCAGGAGTGAACACCGGGGAACTGTTTTTT
>NA|TRBV5-8|NA|TRBJ1-2|15
CASSLSQGRAYGYTF
TGTGCCAGCAGCTTGAGCCAGGGGAGGGCCTATGGCTACACCTTC
>NA|TRBV2|NA|TRBJ1-5|12
CASSEGVQPQHF
TGTGCCAGCAGTGAAGGTGTACAGCCCCAGCATTTT
>NA|TRBV7-2|NA|TRBJ1-5|15
CASSWGLSSNQPQHF
TGTGCCAGCAGCTGGGGGCTTAGTAGCAATCAGCCCCAGCATTTT
>NA|TRBV5-5|NA|TRBJ1-4|16
CASSPPPGPSNEKLFF
TGTGCCAGCAGCCCACCACCGGGACCGTCGAATGAAAAACTGTTTTTT
>NA|TRBV5-6|NA|TRBJ2-1|13
CASSLGLYNEQFF
TGTGCCAGCAGCCTGGGGCTATACAATGAGCAGTTCTTC
>NA|TRBV7-9|NA|TRBJ2-7|13
CASSPAGFYEQYF
TGTGCCAGCAGCCCGGCCGGGTTCTACGAGCAGTACTTC
>NA|TRBV2|TRBD1|TRBJ1-1|12
CASSGRGTEAFF
TGTGCCAGCAGCGGCAGGGGGACTGAAGCTTTCTTT
>NA|TRBV2|TRBD2|TRBJ2-1|15
CASRPRGGGYNEQFF
TGTGCCAGCAGGCCGCGGGGCGGGGGCTACAATGAGCAGTTCTTC
>NA|TRBV9|TRBD1|TRBJ1-1|14
CASSVAQGGTEAFF
TGTGCCAGCAGCGTAGCTCAGGGGGGGACTGAAGCTTTCTTT
>NA|TRBV7-9|NA|TRBJ1-5|17
CASSSPPVGRDNQPQHF
TGTGCCAGCAGCTCCCCCCCTGTGGGACGGGACAATCAGCCCCAGCATTTT
>NA|TRBV5-1|NA|TRBJ1-1|14
CASSLRDMNTEAFF
TGCGCCAGCAGCTTGAGAGACATGAACACTGAAGCTTTCTTT
>NA|TRBV2|NA|TRBJ1-6|15
CASSGGQSGVSPLHF
TGTGCCAGCAGTGGGGGGCAGTCGGGAGTTTCACCCCTCCACTTT
>NA|TRBV7-7|NA|TRBJ1-2|13
CASSLSGDAQQTF
TGTGCTAGCAGCTTAAGTGGTGACGCACAGCAGACCTTC
>once|TRBV30|NA|TRBJ2-2|14
CAWRVGTITGELFF
TGTGCCTGGAGGGTTGGGACGATCACCGGGGAGCTGTTTTTT
>NA|TRBV5-4|NA|TRBJ2-7|14
CASSSPVGSYEQYF
TGTGCCAGCAGCTCGCCCGTAGGTAGCTACGAGCAGTACTTC
>NA|TRBV7-2|TRBD2|TRBJ2-2|15
CASSLAGDRTGELFF
TGTGCCAGCAGTCTAGCGGGGGATAGGACCGGGGAGCTGTTTTTT
>NA|TRBV15|NA|TRBJ2-7|15
CATSREGYSSYEQYF
TGTGCCACCAGCAGAGAAGGCTATTCCTCCTACGAGCAGTACTTC
>NA|TRBV28|NA|TRBJ1-2|14
CASNFGGTNYGYTF
TGTGCCAGTAATTTTGGGGGAACCAACTATGGCTACACCTTC
>NA|TRBV18|NA|TRBJ1-6|16
CASSPGDRSYNSPLHF
TGTGCCAGCTCACCGGGGGACCGTTCCTATAATTCACCCCTCCACTTT
>NA|TRBV30|NA|TRBJ1-5|14
CAWTSGTINQPQHF
TGTGCCTGGACATCGGGAACTATCAATCAGCCCCAGCATTTT
>NA|TRBV6-5|TRBD2|TRBJ2-2|15
CASRSTSGNTGELFF
TGTGCCAGCAGATCCACTAGCGGTAACACCGGGGAGCTGTTTTTT
>NA|TRBV7-2|TRBD2|TRBJ2-7|15
CASSLVGSGAYEQYF
TGTGCCAGCAGCTTAGTGGGGAGCGGGGCCTACGAGCAGTACTTC
>NA|TRBV6-5|NA|TRBJ1-2|13
CASSPGANYGYTF
TGTGCCAGCAGTCCGGGGGCCAACTATGGCTACACCTTC
>NA|TRBV7-8|NA|TRBJ1-2|15
CASSLGSRGNYGYTF
TGTGCCAGCAGCTTAGGTTCCAGGGGTAACTATGGCTACACCTTC
>NA|TRBV5-1|NA|TRBJ1-1|13
CASTRGETTEAFF
TGCGCCAGCACGAGAGGGGAGACCACTGAAGCTTTCTTT
>NA|TRBV7-9|TRBD1|TRBJ2-7|14
CASSLATGDYEQYF
TGTGCCAGCAGCTTAGCGACAGGGGACTACGAGCAGTACTTC
>NA|TRBV28|NA|TRBJ1-5|14
CASRTGTINQPQHF
TGTGCCAGCAGGACCGGGACGATCAATCAGCCCCAGCATTTT
>NA|TRBV19|NA|TRBJ1-4|18
CASSISSGPYATNEKLFF
TGTGCCAGTAGTATTAGTTCGGGCCCTTATGCAACTAATGAAAAACTGTTTTTT
>NA|TRBV4-1|NA|TRBJ2-5|16
CASSQESGSSQETQYF
TGCGCCAGCAGCCAAGAATCGGGGAGCAGCCAAGAGACCCAGTACTTC